This TCR beta chain derives from a study of T-cell reconstitution after alpha-beta-depleted transplantation in children. General study results and limits: Two months or so post-transplant, alpha-beta T cells reportedly derived from several hundred expanded graft clones. The high TCRbeta diversity at day 60 in some patients came from surviving recipient T cells and thymic progenitors. Diversity and T-cell counts at one year after transplant derived mostly from new T cells.

This clonotype has only one observation. Its specificity is unknown. V was clipped by 10 bases and J by 3 bases, with 18 bases between them. Per the germline V gene, CDR1 is ENHRY and CDR2 is SYGVKD. This CDR3 is 15 amino acids long. Unique molecular identifiers tagged the TCRbeta library. TCRdb re-called the PCR reads with MiXCR, one entry per CDR3 protein. The table shows a few hundred thousand distinct CDR3 sequences, with roughly a quarter occurring only once. Sequenced here: PBMCs, mostly from graft donor cells, sampled 360 days after TCRalphabeta/CD19-depleted stem cell transplant. The V call is TRBV10-3, the J call TRBJ2-2; weak D call: TRBD1 (6 bases). The source is a female patient aged 2-15 years who had a stem cell transplant for congenital amegakaryocytic thrombocytopenia, so the T cells may come from the graft donor. The CDR3 DNA sequence: TGTGCCACCTCCCGGGTGGGGGCGGACACCGGGGAGCTGTTTTTT. Protein: CATSRVGADTGELFF.